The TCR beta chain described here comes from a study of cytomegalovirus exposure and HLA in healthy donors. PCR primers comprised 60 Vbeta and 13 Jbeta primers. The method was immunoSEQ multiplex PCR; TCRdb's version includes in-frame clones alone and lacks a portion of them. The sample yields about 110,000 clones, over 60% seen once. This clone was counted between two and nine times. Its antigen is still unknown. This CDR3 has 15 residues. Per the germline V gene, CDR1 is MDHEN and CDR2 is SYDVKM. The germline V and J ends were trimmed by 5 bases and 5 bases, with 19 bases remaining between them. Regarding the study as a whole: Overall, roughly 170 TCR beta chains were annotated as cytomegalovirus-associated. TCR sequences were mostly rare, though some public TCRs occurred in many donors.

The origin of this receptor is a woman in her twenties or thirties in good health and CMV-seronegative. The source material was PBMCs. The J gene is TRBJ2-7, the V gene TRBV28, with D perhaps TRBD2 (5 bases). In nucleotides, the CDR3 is TGTGCCAGCAGTGCATCGGGGAAGGTACGGGACGAGCAGTACTTC. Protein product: CASSASGKVRDEQYF.